This paragraph covers one T cell receptor (beta chain) sequence. No antigen is known for it. The source of the sample is a study of spatial heterogeneity in lung cancer. The study's findings and limits: Resection saw ubiquitous expanded tumor TCRs appear in blood more than follow-up did.

Time point here: sample taken at primary tumor resection. Tumor, nontumor lung or frozen PBMC supplied whole RNA that was sequenced unsorted. Germline CDR1 reads SGHTA; CDR2 reads FQGNSA. This CDR3 region has 18 residues. V shed 6 bases, J shed 0 bases, and the junction held 10 bases outside the gene matches. TCRdb fed the 5' RACE reads into MiXCR, producing one record per CDR3 protein. The sample records tens of thousands of distinct CDR3 sequences, more than 10% being singletons. The chain combines TRBV7-2 with TRBJ1-3, with TRBD1 identical over 11 bases. The receptor's source is a male donor with early-stage non-small cell lung cancer. The sample in question was PBMCs, obtained at surgery. The CDR3 bases are TGTGCCAGCAGAAGGACAGGGGGCGATGCTTTCTCTGGAAACACCATATATTTT. Translation: CASRRTGGDAFSGNTIYF.